This TCR beta chain was sequenced for a study of CD8 T cells in ankylosing spondylitis. Overall study results and limits: Matched ankylosing spondylitis synovial fluid reportedly showed significant enrichment of disease-linked clones.

Germline lookup yields CDR1 SEHNR and CDR2 FQNEAQ (reference sequence). This CDR3 region has 17 residues. V shed 4 bases and J shed 8 bases, with 26 bases lying between them. TCRdb re-analysed the 5' RACE reads in MiXCR, keeping a single row per CDR3 protein. This table holds about 240,000 distinct CDR3 sequences, approximately 12% found once. Worth noting for this clonotype: As yet, its antigen is unknown.

The chain combines TRBV7-9 with TRBJ1-2; D possibly corresponds to TRBD1 (5 bases). The sequence came from a male donor with ankylosing spondylitis or in good health (not recorded which). Sequenced sample: blood, either unsorted or a sorted T cell fraction (not recorded which). The DNA for the CDR3 is TGTGCCAGCAGCTCCCCGCGAGAAGTATCGGATAGGGACGGCTACACCTTC. It yields the protein CASSSPREVSDRDGYTF.